This TCR beta chain was recorded in a study of T cells in Graves' hyperthyroidism and ophthalmopathy. Study outcomes and limitations: Blood shared most expanded thyroid clonotypes above 0.001.

This clonotype was seen repeatedly, ten times or more. The antigen remains undetermined. Researchers took RNA transcripts and amplified the TCR beta CDR3 regions from them. During a first-round RT-PCR of the TCR CDR3, the HTBI primer set was used. Via MiXCR, TCRdb re-called the multiplex PCR reads, giving one row per CDR3 protein. This sample carries roughly 360,000 distinct CDR3 sequences, approximately 15% of them seen once, and the ten largest clones take 20% to 25%. Patients were excluded because of uncontrolled infection, other autoimmune disease, pregnancy or lactation. Between the trimmed V and J ends, which lost 1 base and 0 bases, there was a span of 9 bases. CDR3 length: 15 amino acids. The germline gives CDR1 MNHEY, CDR2 SVGAGI.

Sequences were obtained from blood. The rearrangement uses TRBV6-5 and TRBJ1-2; no clear D gene. The receptor was derived from a young man with Graves' hyperthyroidism that later progressed to Graves' ophthalmopathy. CDR3 DNA: TGTGCCAGCAGTTACTTCAGTATAGCTAACTATGGCTACACCTTC. Protein product: CASSYFSIANYGYTF.